This T cell receptor beta chain was identified in a study of blood T cell repertoires in COVID-19. Source study methods: Scientists estimated how many nucleated cells there were by amplifying reference gene primers. The repertoire was sequenced with immunoSEQ multiplex PCR; TCRdb's copy has only in-frame clones and lacks some. V and J calls and clone size are copied from that table; D and trimming were computed from the DNA. The data contain about 180,000 clones, 65% to 85% of them singletons. Germline V gene lookup returns CDR1 KGHDR and CDR2 SFDVKD. The V end was cut by 1 base, the J end by 8 bases, with 8 bases between. This CDR3 has 12 amino acids.

This chain joins TRBV24-1 and TRBJ2-7; D remains unclear. What was sequenced was peripheral blood. The TCR was taken from a woman between 40 and 50 years old with COVID-19, enrolled during active disease. The CDR3 loop reads CATSDLVQKQYF. CDR3 sequence (DNA): TGTGCCACCAGTGATTTAGTGCAGAAGCAGTACTTC.